This T cell receptor beta chain was profiled in a study of T cells after yellow fever vaccination (dated by TCRdb to about 2019). Some background on the complete study: The SMART-Seq v4 Ultra Low Input RNA kit was used to prepare libraries from fractions with low cell numbers. To follow T-cell clones before and after primary and booster YFV17D yellow fever vaccination, bulk TCR alpha and beta repertoires were sequenced over time. The cohort comprised two healthy male donors, one aged 18 to 29 and one aged 30 to 40 years. Bulk PBMC replicates and cell subsets were isolated from blood drawn at multiple timepoints before and after both primary and secondary immunization.

What the authors observed across the whole study: Because abundant contaminating clonotypes from the bulk population could be contained in FACS-sorted repertoires, computational filtering was required. Because only two donors were included in the study, the extent to which the findings can be generalized is limited. Compared with the primary T-cell response, the secondary T-cell response was weaker but faster, peaking on day 5 rather than day 15. Most clones expanded after primary vaccination (approximately 97% of CD4 and roughly 90% of CD8) were re-detected after the booster, suggesting that broad memory maintenance occurred. A small share of clonotypes occurred in both CD4 and CD8 compartments, likely arising from convergent recombination.

TCR cDNA was synthesized by 5'RACE template switching, through which a universal primer site and unique molecular identifiers were introduced. cDNA synthesis was primed from both the TCR alpha and TCR beta constant segments. Library amplification used two PCR steps, and the second PCR step added sample barcodes and sequencing adapters. Sequencing of libraries was done on Illumina HiSeq 2500 (2x100 bp) or NovaSeq (2x150 bp). Per the original workflow: MIGEC handled demultiplexing of reads and collapsing into UMI consensus sequences, while MiXCR performed V(D)J alignment. Clonotypes responding to the vaccine were identified with edgeR on replicate PBMC samples, with the criteria of FDR below 0.01 and a log2 fold change above 5 up to day 15. CD4 or CD8 identity was assigned to each bulk clonotype according to whether the clonotype was present at higher abundance in the sequenced CD4 repertoire or the sequenced CD8 repertoire. The public reads were run again by TCRdb, first through fastp at Q25 and then through MiXCR, and only productive beta chains were kept. When rows share a CDR3 protein, they turn into one entry using the most common DNA and genes. V and J calls and clone size were set by TCRdb, not the authors. The sample table contains about 580,000 distinct CDR3 sequences; only one count was recorded for about a sixth of them. In total, the top ten clones hold about 18% of the sample.

The CDR3 holds 15 amino acids from the cysteine to the phenylalanine. The read is trimmed to its CDR3 DNA, 45 bases read in frame from base 1. In the germline V gene, CDR1 corresponds to MNHEY and CDR2 to SVGEGT. The germline ends are 13 bases apart after V is trimmed by 6 bases and J by 2 bases. Sample treatment or condition, as interpreted from the label and publication: live attenuated yellow fever vaccine strain. At every blood-draw timepoint, two biological replicates of bulk PBMCs were collected. PBMCs were isolated from peripheral blood using a standard Ficoll-Paque protocol. TriZol was used to extract RNA from bulk PBMCs, from CD4 and CD8 fractions, and from dextramer-positive and dextramer-negative fractions. This clonotype was observed a handful of times. Its antigen remains unidentified. Base qualities were left out, and no much larger clone turns up one base away.

The rearranged segments are TRBV6-2 or TRBV6-3 and TRBJ2-2; the D gene identity is not certain. This specimen consisted of PBMCs, obtained about 5 days after the first yellow fever vaccination. This clonotype was obtained from a man younger than 35 who received the YFV17D yellow fever vaccine. The CDR3 protein sequence reads: CASRVIGLNTGELFF. The DNA is TGTGCCAGCAGAGTCATTGGCTTAAACACCGGGGAGCTGTTTTTT.